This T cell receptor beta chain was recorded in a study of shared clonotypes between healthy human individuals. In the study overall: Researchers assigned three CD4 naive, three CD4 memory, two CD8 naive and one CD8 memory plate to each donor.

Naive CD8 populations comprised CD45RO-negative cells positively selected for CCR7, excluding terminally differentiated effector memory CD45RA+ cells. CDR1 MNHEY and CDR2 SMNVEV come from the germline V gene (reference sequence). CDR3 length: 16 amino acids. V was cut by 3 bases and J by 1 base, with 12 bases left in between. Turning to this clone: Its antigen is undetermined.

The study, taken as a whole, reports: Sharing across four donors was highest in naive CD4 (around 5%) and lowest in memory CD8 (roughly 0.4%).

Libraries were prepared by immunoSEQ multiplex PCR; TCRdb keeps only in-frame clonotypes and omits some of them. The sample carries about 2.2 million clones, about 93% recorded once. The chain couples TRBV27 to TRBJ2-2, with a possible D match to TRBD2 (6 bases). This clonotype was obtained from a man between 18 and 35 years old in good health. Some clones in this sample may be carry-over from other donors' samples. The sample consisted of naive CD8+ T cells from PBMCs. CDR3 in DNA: TGTGCCAGCAGTTTTACTTGGGGGGAGAACACCGGGGAGCTGTTTTTT. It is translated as CASSFTWGENTGELFF.